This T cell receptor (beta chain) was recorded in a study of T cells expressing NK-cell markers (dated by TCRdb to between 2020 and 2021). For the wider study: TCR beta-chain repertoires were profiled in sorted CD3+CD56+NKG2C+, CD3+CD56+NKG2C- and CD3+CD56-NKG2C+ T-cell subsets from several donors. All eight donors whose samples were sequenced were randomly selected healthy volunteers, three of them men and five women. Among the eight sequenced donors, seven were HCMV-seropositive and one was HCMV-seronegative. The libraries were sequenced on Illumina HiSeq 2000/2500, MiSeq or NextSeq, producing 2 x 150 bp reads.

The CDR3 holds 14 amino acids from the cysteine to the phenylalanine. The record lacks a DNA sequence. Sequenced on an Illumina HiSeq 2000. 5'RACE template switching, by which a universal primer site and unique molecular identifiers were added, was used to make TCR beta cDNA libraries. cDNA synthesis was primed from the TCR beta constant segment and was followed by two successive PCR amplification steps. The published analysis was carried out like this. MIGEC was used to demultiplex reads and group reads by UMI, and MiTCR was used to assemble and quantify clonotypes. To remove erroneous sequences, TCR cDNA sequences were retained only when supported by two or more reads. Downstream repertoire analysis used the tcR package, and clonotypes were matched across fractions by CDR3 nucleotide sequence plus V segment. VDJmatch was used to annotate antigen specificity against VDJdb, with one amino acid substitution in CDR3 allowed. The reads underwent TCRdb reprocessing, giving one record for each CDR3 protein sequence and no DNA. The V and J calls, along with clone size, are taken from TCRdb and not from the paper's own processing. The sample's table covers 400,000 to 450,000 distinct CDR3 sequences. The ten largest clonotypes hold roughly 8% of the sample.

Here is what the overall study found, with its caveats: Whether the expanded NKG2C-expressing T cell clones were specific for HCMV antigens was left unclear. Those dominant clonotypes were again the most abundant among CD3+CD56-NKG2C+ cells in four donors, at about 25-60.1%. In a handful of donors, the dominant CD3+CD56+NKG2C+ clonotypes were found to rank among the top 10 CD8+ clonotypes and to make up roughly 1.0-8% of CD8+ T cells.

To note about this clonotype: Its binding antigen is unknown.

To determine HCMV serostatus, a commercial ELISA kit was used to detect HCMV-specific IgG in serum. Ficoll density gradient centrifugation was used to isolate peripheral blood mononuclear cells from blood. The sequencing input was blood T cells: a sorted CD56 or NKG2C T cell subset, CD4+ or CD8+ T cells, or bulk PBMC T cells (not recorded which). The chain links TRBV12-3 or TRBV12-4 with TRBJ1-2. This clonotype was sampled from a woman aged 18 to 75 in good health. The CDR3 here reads CASSLYREAHGYTF.